The source of this T cell receptor (beta chain) is a study of identical twins. TCRdb reprocessed the 5' RACE reads with MiXCR, giving one entry per CDR3 protein. Among about 340,000 distinct CDR3 sequences listed, 8.5% to 10% were seen once. This clonotype was seen many times. Between the trimmed V and J ends, which lost 3 bases and 10 bases, there was a span of 7 bases. CDR3 length: 11 residues. Sequenced sample: naive T cells sorted from blood. The chain is built from TRBV12-3 or TRBV12-4 and TRBJ2-1; D gene uncertain. The clonotype originates from a woman aged 45-59 years in good health. This CDR3 is CASSFRWEQFF. CDR3 sequence (DNA): TGTGCCAGCAGTTTTAGGTGGGAGCAGTTCTTC.